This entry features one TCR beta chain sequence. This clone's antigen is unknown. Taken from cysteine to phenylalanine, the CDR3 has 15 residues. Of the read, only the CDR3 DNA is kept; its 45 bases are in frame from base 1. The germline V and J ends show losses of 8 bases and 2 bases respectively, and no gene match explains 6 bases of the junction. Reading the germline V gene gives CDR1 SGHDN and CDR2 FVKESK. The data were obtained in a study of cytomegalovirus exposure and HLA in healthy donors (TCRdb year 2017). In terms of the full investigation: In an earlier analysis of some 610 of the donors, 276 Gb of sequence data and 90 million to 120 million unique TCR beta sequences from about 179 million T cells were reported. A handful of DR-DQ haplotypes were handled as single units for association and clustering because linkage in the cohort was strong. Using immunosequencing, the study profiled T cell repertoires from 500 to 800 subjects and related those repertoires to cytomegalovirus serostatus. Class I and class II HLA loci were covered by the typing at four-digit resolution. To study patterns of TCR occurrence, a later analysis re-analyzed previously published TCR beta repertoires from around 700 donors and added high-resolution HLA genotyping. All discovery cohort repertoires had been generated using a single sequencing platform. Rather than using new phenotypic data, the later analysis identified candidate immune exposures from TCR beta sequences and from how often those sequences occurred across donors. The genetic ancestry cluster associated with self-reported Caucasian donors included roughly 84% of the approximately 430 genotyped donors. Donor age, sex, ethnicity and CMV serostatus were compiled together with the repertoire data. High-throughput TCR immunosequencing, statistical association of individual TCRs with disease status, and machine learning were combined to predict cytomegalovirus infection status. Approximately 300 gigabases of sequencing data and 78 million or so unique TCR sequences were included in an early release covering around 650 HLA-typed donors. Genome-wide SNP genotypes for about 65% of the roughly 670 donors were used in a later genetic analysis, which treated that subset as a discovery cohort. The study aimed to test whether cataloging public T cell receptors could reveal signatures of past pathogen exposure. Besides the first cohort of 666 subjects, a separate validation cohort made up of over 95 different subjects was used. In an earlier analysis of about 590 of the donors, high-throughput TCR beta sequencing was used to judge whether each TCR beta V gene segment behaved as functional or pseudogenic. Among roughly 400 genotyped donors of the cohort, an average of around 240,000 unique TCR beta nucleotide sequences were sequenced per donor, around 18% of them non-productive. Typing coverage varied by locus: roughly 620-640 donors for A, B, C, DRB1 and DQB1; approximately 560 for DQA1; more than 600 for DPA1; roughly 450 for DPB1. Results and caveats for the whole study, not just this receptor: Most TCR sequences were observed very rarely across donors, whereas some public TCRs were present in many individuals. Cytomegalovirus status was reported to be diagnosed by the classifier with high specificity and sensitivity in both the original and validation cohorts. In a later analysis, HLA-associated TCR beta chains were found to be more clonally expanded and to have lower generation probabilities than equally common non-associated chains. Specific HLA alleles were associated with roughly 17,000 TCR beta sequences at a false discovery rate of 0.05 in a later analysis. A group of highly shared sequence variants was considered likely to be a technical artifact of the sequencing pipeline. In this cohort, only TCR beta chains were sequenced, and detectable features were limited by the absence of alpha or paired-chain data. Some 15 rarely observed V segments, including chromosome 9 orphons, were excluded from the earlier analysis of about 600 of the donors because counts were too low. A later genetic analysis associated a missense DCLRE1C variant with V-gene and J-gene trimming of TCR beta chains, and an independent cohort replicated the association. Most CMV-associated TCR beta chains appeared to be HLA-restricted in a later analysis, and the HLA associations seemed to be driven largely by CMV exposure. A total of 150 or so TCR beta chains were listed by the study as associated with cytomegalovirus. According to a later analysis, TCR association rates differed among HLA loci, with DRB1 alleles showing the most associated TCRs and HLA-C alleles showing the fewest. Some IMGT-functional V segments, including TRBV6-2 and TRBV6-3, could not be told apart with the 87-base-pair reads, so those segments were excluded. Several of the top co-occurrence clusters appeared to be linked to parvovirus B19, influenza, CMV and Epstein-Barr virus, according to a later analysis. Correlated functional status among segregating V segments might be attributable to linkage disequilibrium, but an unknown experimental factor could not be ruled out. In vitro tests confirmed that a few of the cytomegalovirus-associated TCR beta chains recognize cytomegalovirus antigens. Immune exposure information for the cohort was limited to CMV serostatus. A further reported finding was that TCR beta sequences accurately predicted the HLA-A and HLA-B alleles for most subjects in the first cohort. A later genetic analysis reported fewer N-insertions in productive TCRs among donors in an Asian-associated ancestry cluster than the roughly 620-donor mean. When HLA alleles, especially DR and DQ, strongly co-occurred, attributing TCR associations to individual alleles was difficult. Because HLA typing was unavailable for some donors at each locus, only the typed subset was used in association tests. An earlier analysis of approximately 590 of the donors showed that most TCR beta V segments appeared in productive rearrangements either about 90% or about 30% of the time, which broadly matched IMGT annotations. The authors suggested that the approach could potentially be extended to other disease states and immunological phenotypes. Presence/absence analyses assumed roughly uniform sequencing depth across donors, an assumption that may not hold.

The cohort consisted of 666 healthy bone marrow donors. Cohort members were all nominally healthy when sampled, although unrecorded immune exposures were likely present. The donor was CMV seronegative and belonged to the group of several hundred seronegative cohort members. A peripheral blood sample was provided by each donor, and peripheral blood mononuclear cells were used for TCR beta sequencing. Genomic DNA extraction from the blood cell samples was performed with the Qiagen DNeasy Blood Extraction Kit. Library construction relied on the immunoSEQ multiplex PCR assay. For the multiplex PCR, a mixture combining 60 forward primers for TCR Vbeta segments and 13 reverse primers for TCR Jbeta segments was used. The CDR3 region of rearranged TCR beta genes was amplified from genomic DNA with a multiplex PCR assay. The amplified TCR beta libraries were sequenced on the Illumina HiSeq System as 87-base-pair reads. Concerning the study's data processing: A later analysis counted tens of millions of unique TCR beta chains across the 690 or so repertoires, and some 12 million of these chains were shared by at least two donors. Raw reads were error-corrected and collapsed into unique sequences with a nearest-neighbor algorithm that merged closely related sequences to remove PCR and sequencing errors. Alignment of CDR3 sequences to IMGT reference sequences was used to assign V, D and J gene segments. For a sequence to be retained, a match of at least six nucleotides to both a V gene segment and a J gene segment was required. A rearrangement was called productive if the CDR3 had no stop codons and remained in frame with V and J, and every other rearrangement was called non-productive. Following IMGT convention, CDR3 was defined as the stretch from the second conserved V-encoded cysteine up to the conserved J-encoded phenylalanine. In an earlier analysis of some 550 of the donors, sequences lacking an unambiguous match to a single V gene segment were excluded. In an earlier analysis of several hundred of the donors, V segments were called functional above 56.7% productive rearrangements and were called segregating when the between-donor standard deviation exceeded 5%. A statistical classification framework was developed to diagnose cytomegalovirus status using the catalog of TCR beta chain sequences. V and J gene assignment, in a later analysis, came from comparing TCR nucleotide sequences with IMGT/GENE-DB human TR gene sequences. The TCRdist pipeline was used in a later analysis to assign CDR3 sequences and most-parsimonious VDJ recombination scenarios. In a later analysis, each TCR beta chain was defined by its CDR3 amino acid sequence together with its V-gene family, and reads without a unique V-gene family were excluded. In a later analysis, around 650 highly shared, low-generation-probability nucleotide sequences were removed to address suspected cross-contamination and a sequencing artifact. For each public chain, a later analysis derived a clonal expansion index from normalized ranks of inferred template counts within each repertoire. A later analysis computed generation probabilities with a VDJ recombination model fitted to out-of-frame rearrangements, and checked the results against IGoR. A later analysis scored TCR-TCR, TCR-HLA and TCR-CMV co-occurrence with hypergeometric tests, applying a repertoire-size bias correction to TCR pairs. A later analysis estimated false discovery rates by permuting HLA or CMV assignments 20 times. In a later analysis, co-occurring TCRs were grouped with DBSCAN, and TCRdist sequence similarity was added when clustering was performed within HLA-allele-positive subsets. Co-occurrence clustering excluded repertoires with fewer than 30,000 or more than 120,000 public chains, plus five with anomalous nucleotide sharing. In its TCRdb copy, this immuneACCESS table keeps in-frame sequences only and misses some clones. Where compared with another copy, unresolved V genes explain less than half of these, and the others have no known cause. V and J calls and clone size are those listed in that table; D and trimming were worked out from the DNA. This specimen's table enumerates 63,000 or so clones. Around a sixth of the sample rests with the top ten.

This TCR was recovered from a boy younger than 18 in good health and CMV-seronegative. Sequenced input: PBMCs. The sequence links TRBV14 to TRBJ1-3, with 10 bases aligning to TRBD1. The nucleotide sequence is TGTGCCAGCTCGACAGGGGGCATCACTGGAAACACCATATATTTT. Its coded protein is CASSTGGITGNTIYF.